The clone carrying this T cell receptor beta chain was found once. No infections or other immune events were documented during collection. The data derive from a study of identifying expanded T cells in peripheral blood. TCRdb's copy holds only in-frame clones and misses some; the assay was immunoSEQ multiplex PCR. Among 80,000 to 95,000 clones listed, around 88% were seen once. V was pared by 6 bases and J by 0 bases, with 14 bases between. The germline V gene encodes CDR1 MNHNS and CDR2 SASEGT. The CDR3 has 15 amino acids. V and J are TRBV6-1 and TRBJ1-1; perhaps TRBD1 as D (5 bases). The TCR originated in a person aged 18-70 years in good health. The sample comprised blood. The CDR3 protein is CASRPTGQMNTEAFF. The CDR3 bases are TGTGCCAGCAGACCAACGGGGCAAATGAACACTGAAGCTTTCTTT.